These 29 T cell receptor beta chains share one sample of origin, sequenced in a study of early T cells in non-severe SARS-CoV-2 infection listed by TCRdb under 2021. Libraries came from 5' RACE. This sample was sequenced with a NextSeq 500. TCRdb reran the public reads through fastp at Q25 and MiXCR, keeping productive beta chains. Duplicate CDR3 protein sequences are folded into a single record with the most common DNA and genes. This sample lists 56,000 or so distinct CDR3 sequences; approximately 16% were detected once. In total, the top ten clones hold about 4% of the sample. The starting material was whole blood, obtained at baseline. The receptors here all came from an adult who was a healthcare worker with PCR-confirmed SARS-CoV-2 infection or an uninfected control (not recorded which).

This clonotype has more than one count but fewer than ten. This rearrangement joins TRBV7-9 to TRBJ2-3; D may be TRBD1 or TRBD2 (5 bases each). The CDR3 is made up of 11 amino acids. V lost 8 bases, J lost 6 bases, and 9 bases lay in between. CDR1 and CDR2 from the germline V gene are SEHNR and FQNEAQ (reference sequence). The CDR3 DNA follows: TGTGCCAGCGCCGAGGGGGATACGCAGTATTTT. Residues: CASAEGDTQYF.

The rearrangement links TRBV15 to TRBJ2-7, with TRBD2 identical over 7 bases. CDR1 and CDR2 (germline): LNHNV, YYDKDF (reference sequence). V gave up 4 bases and J gave up 4 bases; unmatched junction bases: 13. The CDR3 sequence is 16 residues long. The CDR3 loop reads CATSTRLADAGYEQYF. The CDR3 nucleotides read TGTGCCACCAGCACAAGACTAGCCGACGCTGGGTACGAGCAGTACTTC.

This clonotype turned up a few times. The chain is built from TRBV5-1 and TRBJ1-5; perhaps TRBD1 as D (6 bases). Germline assignment: CDR1 SGHRS and CDR2 YFSETQ. V dropped 4 bases and J dropped 2 bases, with 16 bases sitting between them. The CDR3 spans 16 residues. The CDR3 region has the DNA TGCGCCAGCAGCCCCGGACAGACTAGGGGCAATCAGCCCCAGCATTTT. This gives the protein CASSPGQTRGNQPQHF.

The chain is built from TRBV7-7 and TRBJ1-2; no clear D gene. Germline loops: CDR1 SSHAT, CDR2 FNYEAQ (reference sequence). Trimming took 1 base from V and 4 from J, leaving 25 bases between them. The CDR3 runs 19 residues. DNA for the CDR3: TGTGCCAGCAGCTTAGGACCAGTGTCAGGCCTTCCACAGAGCTATGGCTACACCTTC. This gives the protein CASSLGPVSGLPQSYGYTF.

The sample holds a few counts of this clonotype. CDR3 in DNA: TGTGCCAGCAGTTATTATAGTGGAAACACCATATATTTT. As protein: CASSYYSGNTIYF. The rearrangement uses TRBV28 and TRBJ1-3; D ambiguous. Germline lookup yields CDR1 MDHEN and CDR2 SYDVKM. Between the trimmed V and J ends, which lost 4 bases and 3 bases, there was a span of 7 bases. This CDR3 has 13 amino acids.

The chain employs TRBV11-1 and TRBJ2-3; D is ambiguous. From germline, CDR1 is SGHAT and CDR2 FQDESV (reference sequence). Trimming removed 0 bases at V and 1 base at J, with 5 bases between. This CDR3 comprises 14 residues. The DNA of the CDR3 is TGTGCCAGCAGCTTAGCCCGCGGCACAGATACGCAGTATTTT. It encodes CASSLARGTDTQYF.

This clonotype was seen repeatedly, ten times or more. CDR3 sequence: CASSEISAGNTEAFF. In DNA form, the CDR3 reads TGTGCCAGCAGTGAAATCTCTGCGGGGAACACTGAAGCTTTCTTT. The chain links TRBV2 to TRBJ1-1, with D unresolved. Between the trimmed V and J ends, which lost 2 bases and 1 base, there was a span of 11 bases. Germline V gene sequence: CDR1 SNHLY, CDR2 FYNNEI. The CDR3 is 15 amino acids.

The chain employs TRBV7-9 and TRBJ2-3, with TRBD2 matching over 7 bases. V gave up 8 bases and J gave up 1 base; unmatched junction bases: 6. The CDR3 sequence is 14 residues long. From germline, CDR1 is SEHNR and CDR2 FQNEAQ (reference sequence). The CDR3 loop is CASSSGAGTDTQYF. CDR3 DNA sequence: TGTGCCAGCTCCAGCGGGGCGGGCACAGATACGCAGTATTTT.

This clonotype was seen a handful of times. The chain carries TRBV5-1 and TRBJ2-5; D unresolved. The CDR3 loop spans 13 amino acids. The V gene lost 1 base and the J gene lost 5 bases, with 9 bases spanning the gap. Germline CDR1 reads SGHRS; CDR2 reads YFSETQ. CDR3 in amino acids: CASSLLVRETQYF. CDR3 sequence (DNA): TGCGCCAGCAGCTTGTTGGTACGGGAGACCCAGTACTTC.

V and J are TRBV6-5 and TRBJ1-1; D gene ambiguous. V shed 0 bases and J shed 0 bases, with 11 bases lying between them. Germline V gene data show CDR1 as MNHEY and CDR2 as SVGAGI. This CDR3 region has 16 residues. CDR3 in amino acids: CASSYSIGDLNTEAFF. The CDR3 bases are TGTGCCAGCAGTTACTCGATTGGCGACTTGAACACTGAAGCTTTCTTT.

This clonotype was detected a few times. The V gene is TRBV20-1, the J gene TRBJ2-3; D call uncertain. Germline V gene lookup returns CDR1 DFQATT and CDR2 SNEGSKA (reference sequence). V shed 4 bases and J shed 5 bases, with 16 bases lying between them. This CDR3 has 14 amino acids. The chain's CDR3 is CSAKLGSNRDTQYF. The CDR3 nucleotides read TGCAGTGCTAAGTTGGGGTCTAACCGAGATACGCAGTATTTT.

V and J are TRBV28 and TRBJ1-3; no definite D call. V lost 7 bases and J lost 0, with 10 bases in between. The CDR3 has 14 amino acids. Germline V gene data show CDR1 as MDHEN and CDR2 as SYDVKM. CDR3 amino acids: CASNPPGSGNTIYF. CDR3 nucleotide sequence: TGTGCCAGCAACCCCCCGGGCTCTGGAAACACCATATATTTT.

This chain joins TRBV18 and TRBJ1-1; no clear D. Between the trimmed V and J ends, which lost 2 bases and 1 base, there was a span of 11 bases. The CDR3 has 15 amino acids. CDR1 is KGHSH and CDR2 is LQKENI in the germline V gene. CDR3 amino acids: CASSPTGLGNTEAFF. The CDR3 DNA sequence: TGTGCCAGCTCACCAACGGGCCTCGGGAACACTGAAGCTTTCTTT.

This clonotype was counted only a few times. The rearrangement joins TRBV21-1 to TRBJ2-2; TRBD1, the table's D call, was not compared with the DNA. TRBV21-1 is given as a pseudogene. The CDR3 has 18 residues. CDR3 nucleotide sequence: TGTGCCAGCAGCAAAGTGCACCGGGACAGGGGGCCCGCCGGGGAGCTGTTTTTT. Encoded protein: CASSKVHRDRGPAGELFF.

The chain carries TRBV3-1 and TRBJ1-5, with D unclear. V was clipped by 1 base and J by 3 bases, with 10 bases between them. The germline V gene has CDR1 LGHDT and CDR2 YNNKEL (reference sequence). The CDR3 runs 15 residues. CDR3 bases: TGTGCCAGCAGCCAAGGGACCAGAAACAATCAGCCCCAGCATTTT. It encodes CASSQGTRNNQPQHF.

The chain joins TRBV2 to TRBJ2-3; D is perhaps TRBD2 (5 bases). Trimming removed 9 bases from V and 0 bases from J, with 7 bases in between. The CDR3 extends over 12 amino acids. Per the germline V gene, CDR1 is SNHLY and CDR2 is FYNNEI. The CDR3 sequence: CARLGSTDTQYF. DNA for the CDR3: TGTGCCAGACTAGGAAGCACAGATACGCAGTATTTT.

This clonotype was seen a handful of times. The rearrangement links TRBV20-1 to TRBJ2-7; D is undetermined. CDR1 is DFQATT, CDR2 SNEGSKA, per germline (reference sequence). The CDR3 is 11 residues long. V lost 0 bases and J 9 bases, leaving 9 bases between the germline ends. The CDR3 loop reads CSARDEEWQYF. CDR3 DNA: TGCAGTGCTAGAGATGAGGAATGGCAGTACTTC.

This clonotype has just a few counts. J is TRBJ2-3 and V is TRBV5-1; D gene ambiguous. This CDR3 spans 14 amino acids. CDR1 and CDR2 from the germline V gene are SGHRS and YFSETQ. V was cut by 4 bases and J by 4 bases, with 13 bases left in between. CDR3 loop: CASSQTSSPDTQYF. CDR3 coding DNA: TGCGCCAGCAGCCAGACTTCATCCCCAGATACGCAGTATTTT.

This clonotype was seen at least ten times. The V call is TRBV13, the J call TRBJ2-7; possibly TRBD1 for D (6 bases). In germline, CDR1 is PRHDT, CDR2 FYEKMQ (reference sequence). Between the trimmed V and J ends, which lost 4 bases and 2 bases, there was a span of 12 bases. This CDR3 has 14 residues. CDR3 DNA sequence: TGTGCCAGCAGCTATAGTACAGGGACCTACGAGCAGTACTTC. Translated, it gives CASSYSTGTYEQYF.

This clonotype was seen a handful of times. The rearrangement joins TRBV9 to TRBJ2-5; D is undetermined. Looked up from germline, CDR1 is SGDLS and CDR2 is YYNGEE. Trimming stripped 0 bases from V and 0 bases from J, with 9 bases between. The CDR3 loop spans 15 amino acids. The CDR3: CASSVGSAYQETQYF. The CDR3 DNA sequence: TGTGCCAGCAGCGTAGGTTCCGCGTACCAAGAGACCCAGTACTTC.

The chain links TRBV29-1 to TRBJ2-7; maybe TRBD1 (6 bases). Germline-derived CDR1 and CDR2 are SQVTM and ANQGSEA. This CDR3 region has 11 residues. DNA of the CDR3: TGCAGTTCCGCGATAGGGGGCGAGCAGTACTTC. This sequence encodes CSSAIGGEQYF.

This clonotype occurred many times. The chain joins TRBV20-1 to TRBJ2-4, with D possibly being TRBD2 (5 bases). Germline V gene lookup returns CDR1 DFQATT and CDR2 SNEGSKA (reference sequence). This CDR3 comprises 15 residues. The V and J ends lost 5 bases and 3 bases respectively, with 17 bases between them. CDR3 in DNA: TGCAGTGCTTCGGTCTCCAGCCGGGACAAAAACATTCAGTACTTC. It is translated as CSASVSSRDKNIQYF.

The sample holds many counts of this clonotype. CDR3 in amino acids: CASTSGQNNSPLHF. CDR3 sequence (DNA): TGTGCCAGCACTTCGGGACAGAATAATTCACCCCTCCACTTT. The rearrangement links TRBV28 to TRBJ1-6; 7 nucleotides match TRBD1. CDR1 MDHEN and CDR2 SYDVKM come from the germline V gene. Losses at the gene ends were 7 bases for V and 5 bases for J; bases not matched to a gene: 5. CDR3 length equals 14 residues.

About this clonotype: It may be a read error: a sequence one base away is much more abundant. The conserved phenylalanine or tryptophan is not found at the CDR3 terminus, so this likely reflects a read error. This chain joins TRBV12-3 or TRBV12-4 and TRBJ1-5, with D perhaps matching TRBD1 (6 bases). V lost 6 bases and J lost 7, with 13 bases in between. CDR3 length equals 13 residues. The CDR3, as DNA: TGTGCCAGCAGCCCCGGGGGGGGCCAGCCCCAGCATTTG. It yields the protein CASSPGGGQPQHL.

The chain carries TRBV25-1 and TRBJ1-6; D is unclear. Germline-derived CDR1 and CDR2 are MGHDK and SYGVNS. V shed 3 bases and J shed 8 bases, with 5 bases lying between them. The CDR3 has 12 residues. The DNA of the CDR3 is TGTGCCAGCAGTGATCGCTATTCACCCCTCCACTTT. It translates to CASSDRYSPLHF. Together with reference TRBV25-1 and TRBJ1-6, the CDR3 gives the full variable domain: EADIYQTPRYLVIGTGKKITLECSQTMGHDKMYWYQQDPGMELHLIHYSYGVNSTEKGDLSSESTVSRIRTEHFPLTLESARPSHTSQYLCASSDRYSPLHFGNGTRLTVT.

As concerns this clonotype: It is unclear where the CDR3 begins or ends on the DNA, so no DNA is shown, and the CDR3 is as TCRdb lists it. The CDR3 is CASSLSGEAKNCFF. The chain employs TRBV12-3 or TRBV12-4 and TRBJ1-4; the table assigns TRBD1, which was not confirmed against the DNA. The CDR3 is 14 residues long, ends included.

This clonotype occurred a few times. The chain employs TRBV2 and TRBJ2-7, with 8 bases fitting TRBD1. Per the germline V gene, CDR1 is SNHLY and CDR2 is FYNNEI. Losses at the gene ends were 6 bases for V and 4 bases for J; bases not matched to a gene: 11. This CDR3 contains 15 residues. Here the CDR3 reads CASRTAWDRTYEQYF. The CDR3 nucleotides are TGTGCCAGCAGGACCGCCTGGGACAGGACTTACGAGCAGTACTTC.

This clonotype has only a few counts. The chain uses TRBV18 and TRBJ2-7; 12 bases agree with TRBD2. CDR3 size: 18 residues. The germline V gene encodes CDR1 KGHSH and CDR2 LQKENI. The V gene end was trimmed by 2 bases and the J gene end by 6 bases; junction bases not matched to a gene: 14. CDR3 residues: CASSPNTLTSGSGAEQYF. For the CDR3, the DNA is TGTGCCAGCTCACCAAATACTCTGACTAGCGGGAGTGGGGCCGAGCAGTACTTC.

This clonotype was seen repeatedly, ten times or more. The V and J genes are TRBV28 and TRBJ2-7, with 11 nucleotides matching TRBD1. The CDR3 spans 18 residues. Looked up from germline, CDR1 is MDHEN and CDR2 is SYDVKM. V shed 5 bases and J 0 bases; nucleotides not matched to a gene: 12. CDR3 nucleotide sequence: TGTGCCAGCAGTCGCCGGGACAGGGGGACTTGGGCCTCCTACGAGCAGTACTTC. Translating it yields CASSRRDRGTWASYEQYF.